The clone carrying this TCR beta chain has a handful of counts. Its ends do not fully match the called genes, so a read error is possible. As handled by the study authors: A papillary thyroid cancer distant-metastasis classifier was built from CDR3 differences across clinicopathological groups. TCRdb re-clonotyped the PCR reads via MiXCR. The V and J calls shown here were made by TCRdb, not taken from the authors' results. This table holds tens of thousands of clones, about 15% found once. No treatment had been given to any patient before thyroid surgery. This specimen belongs to a study of metastatic and nonmetastatic thyroid tumors. Study summary: The authors compared repertoires across blood and tumor or nodule tissue from malignant and benign thyroid patients.

The CDR3 runs 13 residues. The chain uses TRBV12-3 or TRBV12-4 and TRBJ1-2; the D gene is possibly TRBD1 (5 bases). This sequence originates from a male donor with papillary thyroid cancer or a benign thyroid nodule (not recorded which). Some clones in this sample may be carry-over from other donors' samples. Material for sequencing was blood. In nucleotides, the CDR3 is TGTGCCAGCAGTCTGGGACGGTTCTATGGCCACACCTTC. Its protein product is CASSLGRFYGHTF.